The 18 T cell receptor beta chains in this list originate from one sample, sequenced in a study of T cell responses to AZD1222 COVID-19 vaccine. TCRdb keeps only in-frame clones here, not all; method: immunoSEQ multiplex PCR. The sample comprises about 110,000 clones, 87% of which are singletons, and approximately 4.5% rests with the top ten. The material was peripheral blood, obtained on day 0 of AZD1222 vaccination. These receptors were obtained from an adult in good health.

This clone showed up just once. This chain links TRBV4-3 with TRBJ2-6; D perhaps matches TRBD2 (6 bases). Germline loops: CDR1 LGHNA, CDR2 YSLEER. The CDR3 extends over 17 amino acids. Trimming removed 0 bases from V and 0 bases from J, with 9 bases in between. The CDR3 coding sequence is TGCGCCAGCAGCCAAGATAGCGGACGCTCTGGGGCCAACGTCCTGACTTTC. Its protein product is CASSQDSGRSGANVLTF.

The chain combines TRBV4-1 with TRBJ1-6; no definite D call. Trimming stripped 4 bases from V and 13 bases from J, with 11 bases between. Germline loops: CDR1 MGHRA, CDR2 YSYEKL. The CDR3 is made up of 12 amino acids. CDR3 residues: CASSRGTGPLHF. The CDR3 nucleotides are TGCGCCAGCAGCCGAGGAACGGGGCCCCTCCACTTT.

CDR3 coding DNA: TGTGCCATCAGTGCACTAGGGTGGGATGAGCAGTTCTTC. Its protein product is CAISALGWDEQFF. The chain uses TRBV10-3 and TRBJ2-1; D perhaps matches TRBD2 (5 bases). The CDR3 length is 13 residues. Deletions cut 4 bases from V and 8 bases from J, with 12 bases between. Germline V lookup: CDR1 ENHRY, CDR2 SYGVKD.

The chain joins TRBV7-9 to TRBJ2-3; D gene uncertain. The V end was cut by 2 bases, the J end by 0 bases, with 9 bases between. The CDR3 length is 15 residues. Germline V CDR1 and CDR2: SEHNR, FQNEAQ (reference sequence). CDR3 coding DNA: TGTGCCAGCAGCTTAAACGGTGCTAGCACAGATACGCAGTATTTT. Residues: CASSLNGASTDTQYF.

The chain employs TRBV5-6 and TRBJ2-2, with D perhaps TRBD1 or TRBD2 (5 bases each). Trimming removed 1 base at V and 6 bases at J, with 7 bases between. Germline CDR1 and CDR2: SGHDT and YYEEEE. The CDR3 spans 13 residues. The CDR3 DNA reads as TGTGCCAGCAGCTTGTCGGGGCCCGGGGAGCTGTTTTTT. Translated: CASSLSGPGELFF. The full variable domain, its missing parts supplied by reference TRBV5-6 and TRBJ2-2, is DAGVTQSPTHLIKTRGQQVTLRCSPKSGHDTVSWYQQALGQGPQFIFQYYEEEERQRGNFPDRFSGHQFPNYSSELNVNALLLGDSALYLCASSLSGPGELFFGEGSRLTVL.

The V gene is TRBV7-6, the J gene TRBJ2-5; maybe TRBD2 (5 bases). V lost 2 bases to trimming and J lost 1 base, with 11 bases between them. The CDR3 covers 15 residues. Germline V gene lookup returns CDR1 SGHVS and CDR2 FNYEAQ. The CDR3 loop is CASSLFSAVQETQYF. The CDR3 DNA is TGTGCCAGCAGCTTATTTTCAGCGGTCCAAGAGACCCAGTACTTC.

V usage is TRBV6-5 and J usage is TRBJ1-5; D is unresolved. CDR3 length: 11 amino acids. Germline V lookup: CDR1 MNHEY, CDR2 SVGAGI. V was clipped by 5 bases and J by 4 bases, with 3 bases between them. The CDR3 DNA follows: TGTGCCAGCAGTCTTAATCAGCCCCAGCATTTT. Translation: CASSLNQPQHF.

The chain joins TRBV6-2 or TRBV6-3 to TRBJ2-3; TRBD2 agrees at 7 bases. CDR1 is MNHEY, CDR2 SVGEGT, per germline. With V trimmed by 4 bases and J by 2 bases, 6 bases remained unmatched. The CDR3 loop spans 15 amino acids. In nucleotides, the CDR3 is TGTGCCAGCAGTTCTCCAGCGGGGTACACAGATACGCAGTATTTT. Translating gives CASSSPAGYTDTQYF.

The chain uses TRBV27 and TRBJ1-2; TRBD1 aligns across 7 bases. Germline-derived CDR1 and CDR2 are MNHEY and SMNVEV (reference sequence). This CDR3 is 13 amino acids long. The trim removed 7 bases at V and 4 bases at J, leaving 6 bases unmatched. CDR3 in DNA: TGTGCCAGCATGGTCCAGGGGGGCTATGGCTACACCTTC. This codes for CASMVQGGYGYTF.

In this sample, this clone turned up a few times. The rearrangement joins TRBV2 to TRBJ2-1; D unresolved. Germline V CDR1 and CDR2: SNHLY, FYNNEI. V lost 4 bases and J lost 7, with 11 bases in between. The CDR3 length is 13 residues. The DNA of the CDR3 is TGTGCCAGCAGTGGGGTCGGAGCTAATGAGCAGTTCTTC. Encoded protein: CASSGVGANEQFF.

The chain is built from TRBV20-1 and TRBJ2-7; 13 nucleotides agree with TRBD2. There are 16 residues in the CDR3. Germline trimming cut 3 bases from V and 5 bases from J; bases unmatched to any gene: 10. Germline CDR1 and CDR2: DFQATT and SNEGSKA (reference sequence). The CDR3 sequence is CSASWTSGRLTDEQYF. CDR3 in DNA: TGCAGTGCTAGTTGGACTAGCGGGAGATTAACGGACGAGCAGTACTTC.

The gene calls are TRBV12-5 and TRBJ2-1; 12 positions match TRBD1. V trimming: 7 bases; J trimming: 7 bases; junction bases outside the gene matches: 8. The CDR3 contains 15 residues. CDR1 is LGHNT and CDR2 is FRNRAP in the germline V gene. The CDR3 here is CASALGQGARNEQFF. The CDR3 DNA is TGTGCTAGTGCCTTGGGACAGGGGGCACGGAATGAGCAGTTCTTC. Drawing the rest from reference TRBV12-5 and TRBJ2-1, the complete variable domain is DARVTQTPRHKVTEMGQEVTMRCQPILGHNTVFWYRQTMMQGLELLAYFRNRAPLDDSGMPKDRFSAEMPDATLATLKIQPSEPRDSAVYFCASALGQGARNEQFFGPGTRLTVL.

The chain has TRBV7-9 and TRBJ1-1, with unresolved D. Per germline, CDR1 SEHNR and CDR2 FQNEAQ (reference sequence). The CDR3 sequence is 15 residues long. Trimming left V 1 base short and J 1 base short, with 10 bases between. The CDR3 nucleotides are TGTGCCAGCAGCTTAGTCTCGTTAGGGAACACTGAAGCTTTCTTT. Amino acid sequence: CASSLVSLGNTEAFF.

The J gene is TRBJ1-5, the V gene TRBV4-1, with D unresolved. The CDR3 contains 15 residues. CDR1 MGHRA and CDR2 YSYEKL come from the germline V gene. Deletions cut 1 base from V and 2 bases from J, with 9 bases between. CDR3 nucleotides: TGCGCCAGCAGCCAAGCCAGTGGGGGCAATCAGCCCCAGCATTTT. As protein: CASSQASGGNQPQHF.

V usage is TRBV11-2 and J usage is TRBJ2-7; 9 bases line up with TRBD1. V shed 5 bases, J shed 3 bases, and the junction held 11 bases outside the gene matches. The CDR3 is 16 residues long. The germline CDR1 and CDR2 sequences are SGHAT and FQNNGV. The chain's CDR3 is CASSLRRGQGGYEQYF. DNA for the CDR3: TGTGCCAGCAGCCTACGGAGGGGACAGGGAGGCTACGAGCAGTACTTC. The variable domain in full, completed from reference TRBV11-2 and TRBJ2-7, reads EAGVAQSPRYKIIEKRQSVAFWCNPISGHATLYWYQQILGQGPKLLIQFQNNGVVDDSQLPKDRFSAERLKGVDSTLKIQPAKLEDSAVYLCASSLRRGQGGYEQYFGPGTRLTVT.

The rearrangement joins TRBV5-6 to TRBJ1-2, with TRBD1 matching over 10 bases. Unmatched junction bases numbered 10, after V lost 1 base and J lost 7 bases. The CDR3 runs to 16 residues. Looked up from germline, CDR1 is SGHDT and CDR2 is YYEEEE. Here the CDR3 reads CASSLSTGGPRAGYTF. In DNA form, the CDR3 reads TGTGCCAGCAGCTTGTCGACAGGGGGCCCGCGGGCTGGCTACACCTTC.

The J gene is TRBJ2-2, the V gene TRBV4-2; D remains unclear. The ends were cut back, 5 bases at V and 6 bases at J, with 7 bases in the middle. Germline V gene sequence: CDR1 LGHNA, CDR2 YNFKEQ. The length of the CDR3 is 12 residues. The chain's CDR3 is CASSVLSGELFF. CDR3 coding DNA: TGTGCCAGCAGCGTACTGTCCGGGGAGCTGTTTTTT.

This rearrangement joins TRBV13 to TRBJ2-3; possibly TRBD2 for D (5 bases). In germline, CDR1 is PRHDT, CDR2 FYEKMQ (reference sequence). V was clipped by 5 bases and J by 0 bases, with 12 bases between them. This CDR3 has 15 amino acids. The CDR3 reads CASSTMEVSTDTQYF. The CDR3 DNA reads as TGTGCCAGCAGCACAATGGAGGTGAGCACAGATACGCAGTATTTT. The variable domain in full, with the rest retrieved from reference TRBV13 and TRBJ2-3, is AAGVIQSPRHLIKEKRETATLKCYPIPRHDTVYWYQQGPGQDPQFLISFYEKMQSDKGSIPDRFSAQQFSDYHSELNMSSLELGDSALYFCASSTMEVSTDTQYFGPGTRLTVL.